This entry is about one T cell receptor (beta chain). CDR3 length equals 12 residues. Germline CDR1 reads MNHNS; CDR2 reads SASEGT. V trimming: 6 bases; J trimming: 5 bases; junction bases outside the gene matches: 2. The data are from a study of OX40 agonist ivuxolimab in advanced cancers. The repertoire was sequenced with immunoSEQ multiplex PCR; TCRdb's copy has only in-frame clones and lacks some. The table has some 91,000 clones, roughly 86% seen once. The sequencing used CD4+ or CD8+ T cells sorted from blood, collected in a trial of the OX40 agonist ivuxolimab. This receptor was obtained from an adult with an advanced solid tumor such as melanoma, head and neck, liver or kidney cancer. The V call is TRBV6-1, the J call TRBJ1-1; 8 positions agree with TRBD1. The CDR3 sequence is CASRQGGTEAFF. The CDR3 coding sequence is TGTGCCAGCAGACAGGGGGGAACTGAAGCTTTCTTT.